The 14 T cell receptor beta chains given below trace back to one sample, sequenced in a study of patients and donors after allogeneic stem cell transplantation (dated by TCRdb to 2018 to 2021). Library creation used RT-PCR. The listed sequencing device is NextSeq 550. TCRdb handled the public reads itself, with Q25 trimming in fastp and clone calling in MiXCR, and kept productive beta chains. Entries that share a CDR3 protein sequence are merged under the most common genes and DNA. Here the sample has 110,000 or so distinct CDR3 sequences; 35% occur a single time. The top ten hold around 27% of the sample. Sequencing was done on a sample of blood, either unsorted or a sorted T cell fraction (not recorded which). The receptor set was obtained from a human donor who was either an allogeneic HSCT recipient or a stem cell or donor lymphocyte infusion donor (not recorded which). It is not recorded whose cells these are; they may come from a transplant donor.

The chain employs TRBV6-2 or TRBV6-3 and TRBJ2-7; 9 positions match TRBD1. The CDR3 is 14 residues long. From germline, CDR1 is MNHEY and CDR2 SVGEGT. V was clipped by 6 bases and J by 2 bases; unmatched bases: 5. CDR3: CASSRGQGTYEQYF. The CDR3 DNA follows: TGTGCCAGCAGCCGTGGACAGGGGACCTACGAGCAGTACTTC.

The J gene is TRBJ1-1, the V gene TRBV7-9; 7 bases fit TRBD1. This CDR3 contains 14 residues. Per the germline V gene, CDR1 is SEHNR and CDR2 is FQNEAQ (reference sequence). With 3 bases clipped from V and 3 bases from J, the junction kept 4 bases outside the gene matches. CDR3 in amino acids: CASSLTTGDTEAFF. In nucleotides, the CDR3 is TGTGCCAGCAGCTTGACCACAGGGGACACTGAAGCTTTCTTT.

The chain has TRBV4-3 and TRBJ2-6; D unclear. V was clipped by 0 bases and J by 0 bases, with 6 bases between them. This CDR3 spans 16 amino acids. Looked up from germline, CDR1 is LGHNA and CDR2 is YSLEER. This CDR3 reads CASSQDRFSGANVLTF. The CDR3 DNA follows: TGCGCCAGCAGCCAAGACAGGTTCTCTGGGGCCAACGTCCTGACTTTC.

The CDR3 coding sequence is TGTGCCAGCAGTTTGTGGAGAGACCATGAGCAGTTCTTC. Residues: CASSLWRDHEQFF. The V gene is TRBV27, the J gene TRBJ2-1, with D hard to call. CDR3 length: 13 amino acids. Deletions cut 3 bases from V and 8 bases from J, with 11 bases between. Germline CDR1 is MNHEY and CDR2 is SMNVEV (reference sequence).

This sequence joins TRBV15 and TRBJ2-4, with TRBD2 matching over 8 bases. V lost 9 bases, J lost 6 bases, and 7 bases stayed unmatched. The germline V gene encodes CDR1 LNHNV and CDR2 YYDKDF (reference sequence). The CDR3 is made up of 13 amino acids. The CDR3 spells CATEQTSVNIQYF. The CDR3 nucleotides read TGTGCCACTGAACAGACTAGCGTAAACATTCAGTACTTC.

The chain uses TRBV7-6 and TRBJ2-5; 9 nucleotides line up with TRBD1. CDR1 SGHVS and CDR2 FNYEAQ come from the germline V gene. CDR3 length: 15 residues. The ends lost 3 bases at V and 4 bases at J; junction bases unmatched: 6. The CDR3 DNA reads as TGTGCCAGCAGCTTTGTACAGGGGGCGCGAGAGACCCAGTACTTC. It encodes CASSFVQGARETQYF.

The chain links TRBV4-3 to TRBJ1-2; D is uncertain. Germline CDR1 and CDR2: LGHNA and YSLEER. Trimming took 0 bases from V and 4 from J, leaving 12 bases between them. The CDR3 runs 15 residues. In DNA form, the CDR3 reads TGCGCCAGCAGCCAAGATTTCGACGCCCTCTATGGCTACACCTTC. It codes for CASSQDFDALYGYTF.

Only one count was recorded for this clonotype. CDR3 sequence: CSARGLAGGSQETQYF. CDR3 bases: TGCAGTGCTAGGGGACTAGCGGGAGGAAGCCAAGAGACCCAGTACTTC. The V and J genes are TRBV20-1 and TRBJ2-5; 15 bases are a match to TRBD2. The CDR3 extends over 16 amino acids. Trimming removed 3 bases from V and 1 base from J; junction bases left unmatched: 3. Germline CDR1 is DFQATT and CDR2 is SNEGSKA (reference sequence).

CDR3 in DNA: TGCGCCAGCAGCTTCCGCAGGCCCTCCTACGAGCAGTACTTC. Translating it yields CASSFRRPSYEQYF. The chain combines TRBV5-1 with TRBJ2-7; unclear D gene. The germline CDR1 and CDR2 sequences are SGHRS and YFSETQ. V lost 2 bases and J 0 bases, leaving 9 bases between the germline ends. CDR3 size: 14 residues.

This clonotype has a handful of counts. The chain recombines TRBV15 with TRBJ1-1; D ambiguous. The ends were cut back, 6 bases at V and 5 bases at J, with 10 bases in the middle. CDR1 and CDR2 (germline): LNHNV, YYDKDF (reference sequence). The CDR3 loop spans 12 amino acids. CDR3 protein: CATSWGGTEAFF. The CDR3 DNA reads as TGTGCCACCAGTTGGGGTGGGACTGAAGCTTTCTTT. Full variable domain (rest looked up from reference TRBV15 and TRBJ1-1): DAMVIQNPRYQVTQFGKPVTLSCSQTLNHNVMYWYQQKSSQAPKLLFHYYDKDFNNEADTPDNFQSRRPNTSFCFLDIRSPGLGDTAMYLCATSWGGTEAFFGQGTRLTVV.

V is TRBV12-3 or TRBV12-4 and J is TRBJ2-7; possibly TRBD1 or TRBD2 for D (5 bases each). The CDR3 is made up of 14 amino acids. V dropped 5 bases and J dropped 4 bases, with 15 bases sitting between them. CDR3: CASSPGRKAYEQYF. CDR3 DNA sequence: TGTGCCAGCAGTCCGGGACGGAAGGCTTACGAGCAGTACTTC.

CDR3 sequence: CASSTLAGGPYNEQFF. The DNA for the CDR3 is TGTGCCAGCAGTACCTTAGCGGGAGGTCCTTACAATGAGCAGTTCTTC. The chain employs TRBV6-5 and TRBJ2-1; TRBD2 agrees at 10 bases. With 5 bases clipped from V and 4 bases from J, the junction kept 8 bases outside the gene matches. The CDR3 spans 16 residues. CDR1 is MNHEY, CDR2 SVGAGI, per germline.

The V gene is TRBV4-3, the J gene TRBJ2-7, with TRBD2 matching over 15 bases. Germline V gives CDR1 LGHNA, CDR2 YSLEER. The CDR3 runs to 15 residues. V shed 4 bases, J shed 6 bases, and the junction held 4 bases outside the gene matches. CDR3 loop: CASSRTSGRVGEQYF. The CDR3 nucleotides read TGCGCCAGCAGCCGGACTAGCGGGAGGGTAGGCGAGCAGTACTTC.

The chain employs TRBV20-1 and TRBJ2-2; the D is unclear. Germline-derived CDR1 and CDR2 are DFQATT and SNEGSKA (reference sequence). V was trimmed by 0 bases and J by 2 bases, leaving 10 bases between them. The CDR3 is 15 residues long. The CDR3 DNA reads TGCAGTGCTAGAGAGATCGGGCCAAACACCGGGGAGCTGTTTTTT. Residues: CSAREIGPNTGELFF.